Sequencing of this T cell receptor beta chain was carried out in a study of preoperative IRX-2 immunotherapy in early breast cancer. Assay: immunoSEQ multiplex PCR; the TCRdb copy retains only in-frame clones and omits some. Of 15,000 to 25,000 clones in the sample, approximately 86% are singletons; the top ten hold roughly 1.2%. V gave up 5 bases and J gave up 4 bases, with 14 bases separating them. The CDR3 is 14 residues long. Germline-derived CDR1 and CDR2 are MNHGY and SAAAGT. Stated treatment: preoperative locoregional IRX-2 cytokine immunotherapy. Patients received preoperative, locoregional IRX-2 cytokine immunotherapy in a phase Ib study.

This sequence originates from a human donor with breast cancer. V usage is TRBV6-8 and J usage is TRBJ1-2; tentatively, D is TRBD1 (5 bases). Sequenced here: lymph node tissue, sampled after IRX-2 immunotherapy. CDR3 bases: TGTGCCAGCAGTGGGACGGCGAATCTCTATGGCTACACCTTC. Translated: CASSGTANLYGYTF.